This T cell receptor (beta chain) came from a study of beta chain features in type 1 diabetes. Every bit of the isolated RNA underwent reverse transcription, so sequencing read expressed TCRB transcripts. Here immunoSEQ multiplex PCR was the method, and the copy in TCRdb shows in-frame clones only, minus some. The top ten clones hold about 0.086% of a sample with about 620,000 clones, around a sixth of them seen once. CDR3 length equals 13 residues. V was trimmed by 9 bases and J by 6 bases, leaving 14 bases between them. Germline CDR1 reads KGHSH; CDR2 reads LQKENI. The sample was naive CD4+ T cells from blood. The receptor comes from a man aged 18 to 30 in good health. The gene calls are TRBV18 and TRBJ2-2, with D unclear. In DNA, the CDR3 is TGTGCCAGTTTACCAATTCAGTCCGGGGAGCTGTTTTTT. It encodes CASLPIQSGELFF.